This T cell receptor (beta chain) is drawn from a study of CD8 T cells in Susac syndrome. After extraction with the RNeasy kit, roughly 0.5 to 1 ug of the RNA was reverse transcribed using random hexamers. MiXCR was run by TCRdb on the immunoSEQ multiplex PCR reads, yielding one entry per CDR3 protein. The table includes about 200,000 distinct CDR3 sequences, over 90% detected once. Sequenced sample: CD4+ T cells from PBMCs. This receptor was taken from a human donor with multiple sclerosis.

The CDR3 sequence: CATSDSGTGDYGYTF. DNA for the CDR3: TGTGCCACCAGTGACTCCGGGACAGGGGACTATGGCTACACCTTC. The chain joins TRBV24-1 to TRBJ1-2; 10 bases fit TRBD1. V lost 4 bases and J lost 3; bases outside the gene matches: 4. The germline CDR1 and CDR2 sequences are KGHDR and SFDVKD. The CDR3 has 15 amino acids.